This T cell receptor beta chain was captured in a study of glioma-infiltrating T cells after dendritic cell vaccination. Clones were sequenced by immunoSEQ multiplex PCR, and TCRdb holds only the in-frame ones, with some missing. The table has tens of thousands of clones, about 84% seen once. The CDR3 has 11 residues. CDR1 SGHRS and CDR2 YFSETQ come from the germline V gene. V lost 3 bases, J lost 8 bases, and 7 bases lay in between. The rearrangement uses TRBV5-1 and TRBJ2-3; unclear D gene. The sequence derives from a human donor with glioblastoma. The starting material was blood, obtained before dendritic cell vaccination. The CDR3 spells CASSSAGTQYF. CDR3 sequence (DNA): TGCGCCAGCAGCTCCGCCGGTACGCAGTATTTT.